The clone carrying this T cell receptor beta chain occurred a few times. The sample belongs to a study of blood T cells in healthy people across ages. Next came a second PCR, run for about 7 to 12 cycles, which used a sample-barcoded 5' primer along with a J-beta primer mix. A template-switch adaptor with 12 random nucleotides tagged each cDNA molecule. TCRdb re-called the 5' RACE reads with MiXCR, one entry per CDR3 protein. The data hold more than 900,000 distinct CDR3 sequences, with roughly a quarter observed a single time. This CDR3 comprises 12 residues. Germline CDR1 SEHNR, CDR2 FQNEAQ (reference sequence). V lost 2 bases to trimming and J lost 7 bases, with 8 bases between them. Every sample had a minimum of 6 million PBMCs isolated. This same sample was also part of a study on T cells of mothers and their children. That investigation notes: For cDNA synthesis, the complete extracted RNA was used (1.5 ug per 15 ul). Compared with unrelated pairs, related mother-child pairs had slightly higher, non-significant overlap.

Sample: blood. The V and J genes are TRBV7-9 and TRBJ1-2; D gene unclear. The receptor was derived from a girl aged 2 to 9 in good health. The DNA for the CDR3 is TGTGCCAGCAGCTTAATCAGGCCTGGCTACACCTTC. It is translated as CASSLIRPGYTF.